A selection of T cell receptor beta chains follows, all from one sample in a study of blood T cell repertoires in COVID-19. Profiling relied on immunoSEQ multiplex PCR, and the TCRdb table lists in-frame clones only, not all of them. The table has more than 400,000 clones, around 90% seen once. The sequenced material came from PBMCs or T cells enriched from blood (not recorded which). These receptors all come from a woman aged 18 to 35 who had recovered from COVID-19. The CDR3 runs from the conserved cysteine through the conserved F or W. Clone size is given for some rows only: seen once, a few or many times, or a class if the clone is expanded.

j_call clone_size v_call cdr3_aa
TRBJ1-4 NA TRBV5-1 CASSLLTGTNEKLFF
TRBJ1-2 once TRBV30 CAWSLFGQFNYGYTF
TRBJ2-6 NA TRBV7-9 CASSLGLIGANVLTF
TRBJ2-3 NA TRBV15 CATSRGGFPDTQYF
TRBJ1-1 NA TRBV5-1 CASSPDSGGTEAFF
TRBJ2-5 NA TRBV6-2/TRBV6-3 CASSYSGLAGDETQYF
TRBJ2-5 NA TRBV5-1 CASSLQQETQYF
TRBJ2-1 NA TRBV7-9 CASSLAGQGSYNEQFF
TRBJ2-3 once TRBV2 CASSARGGFHPQITQYF
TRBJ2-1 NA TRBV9 CASSATGGRTYNEQFF
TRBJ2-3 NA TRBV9 CASSRESGQGGSISTDTQYF
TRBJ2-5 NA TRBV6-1 CASSGLAGRGFSETQYF
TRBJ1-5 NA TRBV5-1 CASSPVGGYGQPQHF
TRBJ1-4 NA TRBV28 CASSLIAGEKLFF
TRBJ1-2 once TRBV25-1 CASSEWGLEDYGYTF
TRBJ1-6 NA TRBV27 CASSLYNSPLHF
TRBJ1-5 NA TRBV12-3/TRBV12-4 CAIFGGKNQPQHF
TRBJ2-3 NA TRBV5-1 CASSFSRWSDTQYF
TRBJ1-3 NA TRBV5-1 CASSLNTGSGNTIYF
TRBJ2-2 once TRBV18 CASSPAGEISTGELFF
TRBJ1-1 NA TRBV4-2 CASSQTTVGVTEAFF
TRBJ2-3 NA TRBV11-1 CASSSGRFTDTQYF
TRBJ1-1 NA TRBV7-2 CASTANAGVEAFF
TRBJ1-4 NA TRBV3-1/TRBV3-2 CASSQGTNEKLFF
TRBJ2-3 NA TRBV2 CASSESAGGRDTQYF
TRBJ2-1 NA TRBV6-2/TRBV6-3 CASSPRGGLYNEQFF
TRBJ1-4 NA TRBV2 CASNRDRGGEKLFF
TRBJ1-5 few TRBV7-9 CASSSGQGAGQPQHF
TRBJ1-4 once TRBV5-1 CASRVLNGPEEKLFF
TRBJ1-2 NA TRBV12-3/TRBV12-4 CASSSQGSGGYTF
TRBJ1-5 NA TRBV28 CASSEAQVGQPQHF
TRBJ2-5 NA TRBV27 CASSLGRLASEETQYF
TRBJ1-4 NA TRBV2 CASSIQGLNEKLFF
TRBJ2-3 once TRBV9 CASSVEQGSTSTDTQYF
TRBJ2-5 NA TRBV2 CASTSGLWETQYF
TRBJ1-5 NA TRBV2 CASRALRVDNQPQHF
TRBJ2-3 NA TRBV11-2 CASSPEISGGADTQYF
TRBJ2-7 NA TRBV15 CATSRGDRAYEQYF
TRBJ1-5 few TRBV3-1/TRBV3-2 CASSQGQGGVQPQHF
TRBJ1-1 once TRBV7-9 CASSYFRGSNTEAFF
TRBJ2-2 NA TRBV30 CAFALTRYTGELFF
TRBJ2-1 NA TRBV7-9 CASSPARDRANEQFF
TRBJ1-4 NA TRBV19 CASKNLQGAANEKLFF
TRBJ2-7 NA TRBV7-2 CASSAKSGLTYEQYF
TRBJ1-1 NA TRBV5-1 CASSLGAANTEAFF